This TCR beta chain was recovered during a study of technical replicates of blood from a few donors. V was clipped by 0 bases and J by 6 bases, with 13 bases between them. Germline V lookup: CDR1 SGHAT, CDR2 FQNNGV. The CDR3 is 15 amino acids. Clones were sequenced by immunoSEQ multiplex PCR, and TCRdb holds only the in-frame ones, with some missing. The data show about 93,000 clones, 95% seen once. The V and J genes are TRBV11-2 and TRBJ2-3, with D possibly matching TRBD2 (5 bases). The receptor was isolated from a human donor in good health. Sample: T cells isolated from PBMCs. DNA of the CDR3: TGTGCCAGCAGCTTAGATTTGGGCGGGTACGATACGCAGTATTTT. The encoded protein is CASSLDLGGYDTQYF. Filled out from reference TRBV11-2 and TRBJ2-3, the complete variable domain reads EAGVAQSPRYKIIEKRQSVAFWCNPISGHATLYWYQQILGQGPKLLIQFQNNGVVDDSQLPKDRFSAERLKGVDSTLKIQPAKLEDSAVYLCASSLDLGGYDTQYFGPGTRLTVL.